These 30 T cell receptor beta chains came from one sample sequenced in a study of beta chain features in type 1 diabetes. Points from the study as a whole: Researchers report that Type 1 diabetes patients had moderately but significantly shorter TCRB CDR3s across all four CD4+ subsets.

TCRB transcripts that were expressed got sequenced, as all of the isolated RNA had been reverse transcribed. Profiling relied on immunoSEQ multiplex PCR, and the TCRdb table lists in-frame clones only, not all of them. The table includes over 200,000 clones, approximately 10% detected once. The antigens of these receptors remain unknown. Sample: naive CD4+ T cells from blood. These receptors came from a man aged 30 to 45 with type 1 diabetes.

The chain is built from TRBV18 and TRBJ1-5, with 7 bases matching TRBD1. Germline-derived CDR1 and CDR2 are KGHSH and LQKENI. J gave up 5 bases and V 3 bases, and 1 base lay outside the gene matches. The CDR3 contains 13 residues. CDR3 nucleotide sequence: TGTGCCAGCTCACCTACAGGGGATCAGCCCCAGCATTTT. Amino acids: CASSPTGDQPQHF.

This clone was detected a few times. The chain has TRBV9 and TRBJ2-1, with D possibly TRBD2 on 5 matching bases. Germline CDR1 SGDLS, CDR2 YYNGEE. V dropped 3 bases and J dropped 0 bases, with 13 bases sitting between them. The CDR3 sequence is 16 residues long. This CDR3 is CASSGGSEGSYNEQFF. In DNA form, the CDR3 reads TGTGCCAGCAGCGGAGGGTCAGAGGGCTCCTACAATGAGCAGTTCTTC.

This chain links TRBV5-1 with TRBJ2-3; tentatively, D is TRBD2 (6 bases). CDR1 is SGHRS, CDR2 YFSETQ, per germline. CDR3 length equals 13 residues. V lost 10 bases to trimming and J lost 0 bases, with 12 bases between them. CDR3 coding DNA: TGCGCCTCCGGGCGGGGCAGCACAGATACGCAGTATTTT. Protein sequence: CASGRGSTDTQYF.

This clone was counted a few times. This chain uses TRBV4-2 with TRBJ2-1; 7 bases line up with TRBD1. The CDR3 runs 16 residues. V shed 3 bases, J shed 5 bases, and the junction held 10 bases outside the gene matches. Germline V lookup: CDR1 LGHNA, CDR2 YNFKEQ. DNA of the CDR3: TGTGCCAGCAGCCATATGAAGGCAGGGGGTAACAATGAGCAGTTCTTC. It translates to CASSHMKAGGNNEQFF.

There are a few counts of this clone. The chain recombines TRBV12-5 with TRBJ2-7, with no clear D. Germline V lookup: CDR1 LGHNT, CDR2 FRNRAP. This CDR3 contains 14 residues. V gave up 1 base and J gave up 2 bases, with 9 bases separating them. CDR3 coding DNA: TGTGCTAGTGGTTTGGCAGTTTTCGCCTACGAGCAGTACTTC. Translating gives CASGLAVFAYEQYF.

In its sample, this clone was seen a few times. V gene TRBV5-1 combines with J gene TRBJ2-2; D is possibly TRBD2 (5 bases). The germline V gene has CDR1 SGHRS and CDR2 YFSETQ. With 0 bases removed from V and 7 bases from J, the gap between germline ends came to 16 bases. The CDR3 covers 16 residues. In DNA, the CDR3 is TGCGCCAGCAGCTTGGAGGTCGGGGTAGAAGGCGGGGAGCTGTTTTTT. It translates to CASSLEVGVEGGELFF. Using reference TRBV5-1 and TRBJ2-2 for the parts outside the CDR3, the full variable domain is KAGVTQTPRYLIKTRGQQVTLSCSPISGHRSVSWYQQTPGQGLQFLFEYFSETQRNKGNFPGRFSGRQFSNSRSEMNVSTLELGDSALYLCASSLEVGVEGGELFFGEGSRLTVL.

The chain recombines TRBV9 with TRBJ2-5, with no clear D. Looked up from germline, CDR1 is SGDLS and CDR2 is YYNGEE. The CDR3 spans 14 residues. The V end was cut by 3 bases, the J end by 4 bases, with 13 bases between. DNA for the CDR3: TGTGCCAGCAGCGCACGACACGGTCCAGAGACCCAGTACTTC. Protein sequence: CASSARHGPETQYF.

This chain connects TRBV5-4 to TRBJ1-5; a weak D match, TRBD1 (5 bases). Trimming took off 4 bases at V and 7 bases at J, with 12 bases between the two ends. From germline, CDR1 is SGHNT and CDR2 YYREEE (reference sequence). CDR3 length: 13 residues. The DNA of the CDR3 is TGTGCCAGCAGCATCGACAGCCTCCAGCCCCAGCATTTT. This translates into CASSIDSLQPQHF.

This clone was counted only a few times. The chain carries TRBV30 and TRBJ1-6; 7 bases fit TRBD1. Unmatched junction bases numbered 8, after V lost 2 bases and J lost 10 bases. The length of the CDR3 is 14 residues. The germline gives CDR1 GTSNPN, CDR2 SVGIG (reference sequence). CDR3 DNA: TGTGCCTGGAGTCAGGGACAGTACGGCTCACCCCTCCACTTT. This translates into CAWSQGQYGSPLHF.

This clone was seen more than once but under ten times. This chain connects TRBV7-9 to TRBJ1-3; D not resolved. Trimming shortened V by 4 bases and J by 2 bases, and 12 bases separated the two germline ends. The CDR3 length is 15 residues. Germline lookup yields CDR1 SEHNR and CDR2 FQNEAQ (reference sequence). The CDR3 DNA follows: TGTGCCAGCAGCTCCTCGGGGTGGGCTGGAAACACCATATATTTT. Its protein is CASSSSGWAGNTIYF.

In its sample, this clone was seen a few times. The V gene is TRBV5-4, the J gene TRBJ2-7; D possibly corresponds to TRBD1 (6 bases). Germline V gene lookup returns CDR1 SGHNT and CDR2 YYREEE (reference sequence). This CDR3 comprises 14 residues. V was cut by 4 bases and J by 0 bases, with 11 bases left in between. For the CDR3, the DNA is TGTGCCAGCAGCGCGGACAGTTCCTCCTACGAGCAGTACTTC. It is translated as CASSADSSSYEQYF.

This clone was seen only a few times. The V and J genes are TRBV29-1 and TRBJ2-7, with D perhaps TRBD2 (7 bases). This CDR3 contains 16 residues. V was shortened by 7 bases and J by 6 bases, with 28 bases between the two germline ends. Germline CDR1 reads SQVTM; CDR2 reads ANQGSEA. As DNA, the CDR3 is TGCAGCGCCGAGCCTGCATCTGGCCGGGGGGCGGGCGAGCAGTACTTC. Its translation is CSAEPASGRGAGEQYF.

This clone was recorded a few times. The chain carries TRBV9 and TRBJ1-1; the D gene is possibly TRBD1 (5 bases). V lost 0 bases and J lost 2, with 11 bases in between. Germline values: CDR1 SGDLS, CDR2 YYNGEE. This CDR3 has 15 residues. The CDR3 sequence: CASSVDPGLNTEAFF. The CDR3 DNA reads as TGTGCCAGCAGCGTAGATCCAGGGTTAAACACTGAAGCTTTCTTT.

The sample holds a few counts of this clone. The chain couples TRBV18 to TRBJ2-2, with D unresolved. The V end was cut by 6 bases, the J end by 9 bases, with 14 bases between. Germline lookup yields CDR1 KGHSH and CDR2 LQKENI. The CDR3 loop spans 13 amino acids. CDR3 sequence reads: CASSTQPERELFF. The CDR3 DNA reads TGTGCCAGCTCCACTCAACCGGAGCGGGAGCTGTTTTTT.

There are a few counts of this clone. CDR3 DNA sequence: TGCAGCGTTCACGGTTTGCGGGGCTACAATGAGCAGTTCTTC. It specifies CSVHGLRGYNEQFF. This chain uses TRBV29-1 with TRBJ2-1; the D gene is possibly TRBD2 (6 bases). Trimming removed 5 bases at V and 3 bases at J, with 14 bases between. The CDR3 contains 14 residues. Germline CDR1 reads SQVTM; CDR2 reads ANQGSEA.

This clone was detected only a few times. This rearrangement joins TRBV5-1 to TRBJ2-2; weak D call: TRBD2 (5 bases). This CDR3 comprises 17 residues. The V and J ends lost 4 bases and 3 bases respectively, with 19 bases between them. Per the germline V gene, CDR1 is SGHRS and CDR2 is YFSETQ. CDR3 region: CASSESGAPTYTGELFF. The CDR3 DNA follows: TGCGCCAGCAGCGAGAGCGGAGCTCCTACATACACCGGGGAGCTGTTTTTT.

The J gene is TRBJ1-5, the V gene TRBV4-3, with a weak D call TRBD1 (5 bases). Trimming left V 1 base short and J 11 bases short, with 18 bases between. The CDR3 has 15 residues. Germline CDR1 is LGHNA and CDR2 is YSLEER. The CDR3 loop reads CASSQGSGHNTAQHF. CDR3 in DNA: TGCGCCAGCAGCCAAGGTTCTGGACATAATACGGCCCAGCATTTT.

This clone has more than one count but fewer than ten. The CDR3, as DNA: TGCAGCGTTGTCGGATTAGCCGCAGATACGCAGTATTTT. Encoded protein: CSVVGLAADTQYF. J is TRBJ2-3 and V is TRBV29-1; D uncertain. There are 13 residues in the CDR3. CDR1 and CDR2 (germline): SQVTM, ANQGSEA. Trimming shortened V by 4 bases and J by 4 bases, and 12 bases separated the two germline ends.

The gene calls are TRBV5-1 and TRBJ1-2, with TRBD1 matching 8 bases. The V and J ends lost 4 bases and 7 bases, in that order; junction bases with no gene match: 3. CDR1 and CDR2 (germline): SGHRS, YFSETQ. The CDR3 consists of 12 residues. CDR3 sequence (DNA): TGCGCCAGCAGCGACCAGGGGGCTGGCTACACCTTC. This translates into CASSDQGAGYTF.

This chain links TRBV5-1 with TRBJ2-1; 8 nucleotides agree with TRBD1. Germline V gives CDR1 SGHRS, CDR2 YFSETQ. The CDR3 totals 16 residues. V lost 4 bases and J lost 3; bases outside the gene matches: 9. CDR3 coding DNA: TGCGCCAGCAGCCCAGGAGGACAGGGACTCTACAATGAGCAGTTCTTC. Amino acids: CASSPGGQGLYNEQFF.

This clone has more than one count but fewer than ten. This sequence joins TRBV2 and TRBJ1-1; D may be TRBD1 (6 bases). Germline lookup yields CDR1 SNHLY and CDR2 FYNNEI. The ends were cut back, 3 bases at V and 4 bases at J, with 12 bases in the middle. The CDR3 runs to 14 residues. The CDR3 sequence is CASSDLGAPTEAFF. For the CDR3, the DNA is TGTGCCAGCAGTGACTTGGGGGCCCCCACTGAAGCTTTCTTT. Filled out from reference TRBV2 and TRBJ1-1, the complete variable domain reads EPEVTQTPSHQVTQMGQEVILRCVPISNHLYFYWYRQILGQKVEFLVSFYNNEISEKSEIFDDQFSVERPDGSNFTLKIRSTKLEDSAMYFCASSDLGAPTEAFFGQGTRLTVV.

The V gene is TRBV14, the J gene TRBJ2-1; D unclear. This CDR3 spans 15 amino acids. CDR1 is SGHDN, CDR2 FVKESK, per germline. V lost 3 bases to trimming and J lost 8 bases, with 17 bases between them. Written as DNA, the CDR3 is TGTGCCAGCAGCCAGAGATTAAGACATTACCATGAGCAGTTCTTC. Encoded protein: CASSQRLRHYHEQFF. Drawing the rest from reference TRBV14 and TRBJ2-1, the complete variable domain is EAGVTQFPSHSVIEKGQTVTLRCDPISGHDNLYWYRRVMGKEIKFLLHFVKESKQDESGMPNNRFLAERTGGTYSTLKVQPAELEDSGVYFCASSQRLRHYHEQFFGPGTRLTVL.

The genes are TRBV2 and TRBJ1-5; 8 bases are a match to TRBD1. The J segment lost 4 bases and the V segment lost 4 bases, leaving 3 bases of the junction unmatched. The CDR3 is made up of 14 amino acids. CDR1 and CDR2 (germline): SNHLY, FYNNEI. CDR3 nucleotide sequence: TGTGCCAGCAGTGCTCAGGGGGCAAATCAGCCCCAGCATTTT. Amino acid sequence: CASSAQGANQPQHF.

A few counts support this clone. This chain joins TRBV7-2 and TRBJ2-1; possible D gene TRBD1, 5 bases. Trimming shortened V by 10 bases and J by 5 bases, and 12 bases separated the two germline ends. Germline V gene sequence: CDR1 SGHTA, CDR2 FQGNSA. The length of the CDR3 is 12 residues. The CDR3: CAIAGQNNEQFF. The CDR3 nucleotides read TGTGCCATTGCAGGGCAGAACAATGAGCAGTTCTTC.

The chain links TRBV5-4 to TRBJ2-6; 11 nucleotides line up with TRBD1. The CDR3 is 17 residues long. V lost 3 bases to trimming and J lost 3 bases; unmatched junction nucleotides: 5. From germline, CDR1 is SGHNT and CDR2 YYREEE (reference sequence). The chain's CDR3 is CASSYGQGALGANVLTF. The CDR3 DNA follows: TGTGCCAGCAGCTATGGACAGGGGGCGCTTGGGGCCAACGTCCTGACTTTC.

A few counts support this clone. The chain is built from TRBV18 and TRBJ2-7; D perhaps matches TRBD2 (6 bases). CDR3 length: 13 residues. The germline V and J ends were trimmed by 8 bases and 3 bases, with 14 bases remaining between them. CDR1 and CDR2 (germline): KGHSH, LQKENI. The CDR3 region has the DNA TGTGCCAGCCGCGGGGACTTCCTCTACGAGCAGTACTTC. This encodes CASRGDFLYEQYF.

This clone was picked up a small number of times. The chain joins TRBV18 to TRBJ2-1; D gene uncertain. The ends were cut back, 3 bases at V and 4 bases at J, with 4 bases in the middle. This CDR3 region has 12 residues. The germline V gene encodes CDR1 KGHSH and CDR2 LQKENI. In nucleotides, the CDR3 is TGTGCCAGCTCACCCGGTTACAATGAGCAGTTCTTC. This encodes CASSPGYNEQFF.

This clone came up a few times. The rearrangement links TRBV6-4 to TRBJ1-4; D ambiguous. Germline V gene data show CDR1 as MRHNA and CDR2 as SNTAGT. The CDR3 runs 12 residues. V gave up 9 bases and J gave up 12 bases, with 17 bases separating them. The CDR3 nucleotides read TGTGCCAGGTTCGAGAACGGCGCGGAACTGTTTTTT. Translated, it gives CARFENGAELFF.

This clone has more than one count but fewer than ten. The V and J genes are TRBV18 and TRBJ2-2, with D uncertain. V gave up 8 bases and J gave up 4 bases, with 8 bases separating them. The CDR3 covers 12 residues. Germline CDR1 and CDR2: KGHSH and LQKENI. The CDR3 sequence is CASNVLTGELFF. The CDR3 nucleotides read TGTGCCAGCAACGTACTCACCGGGGAGCTGTTTTTT.

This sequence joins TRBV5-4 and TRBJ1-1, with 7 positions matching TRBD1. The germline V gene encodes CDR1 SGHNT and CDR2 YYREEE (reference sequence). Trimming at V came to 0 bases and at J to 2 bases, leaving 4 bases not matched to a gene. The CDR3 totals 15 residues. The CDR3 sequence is CASSLGGQTNTEAFF. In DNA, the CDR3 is TGTGCCAGCAGCTTGGGGGGACAGACCAACACTGAAGCTTTCTTT.